Detailed here is one T cell receptor beta chain. The antigen is undetermined. The data are from a study of cytomegalovirus exposure and HLA in healthy donors. Turning to the study itself: Among about 380 genotyped donors, 65% to 90% fell in the Caucasian-associated ancestry cluster. Study-level results: Analysis was carried out at a later point, and it linked a missense DCLRE1C variant to TCR beta V- and J-gene trimming. TCR beta chains associated with HLA were, in a later analysis, more clonally expanded than equally common others.

The PCR had 60 Vbeta and 13 Jbeta primers. TCRdb's copy holds only in-frame clones and misses some; the assay was immunoSEQ multiplex PCR. Of roughly 100,000 clones in the sample, roughly 80% were seen once. This CDR3 contains 16 residues. Unmatched junction bases numbered 4, after V lost 4 bases and J lost 1 base. Germline V CDR1 and CDR2: SGHNT, YYREEE (reference sequence). This clonotype originated in a man aged 25 to 40 in good health and CMV-seropositive. Sequenced material: PBMCs. The V gene is TRBV5-4, the J gene TRBJ2-3; 12 bases match TRBD2. CDR3 nucleotide sequence: TGTGCCAGCAGCCCTTGGACTAGCGGGGGCACAGATACGCAGTATTTT. Translating it yields CASSPWTSGGTDTQYF. Complete variable domain (other parts from reference TRBV5-4 and TRBJ2-3): ETGVTQSPTHLIKTRGQQVTLRCSSQSGHNTVSWYQQALGQGPQFIFQYYREEENGRGNFPPRFSGLQFPNYSSELNVNALELDDSALYLCASSPWTSGGTDTQYFGPGTRLTVL.